This T cell receptor beta chain emerged from a study of T cell responses to AZD1222 COVID-19 vaccine. Sequencing was performed with immunoSEQ multiplex PCR; in TCRdb, only in-frame clones are kept and a portion is missing. The sample consists of some 130,000 clones, approximately 92% of them appearing once. Whole-study findings and limits: When two AZD1222 doses had been given, Spike-specific TCR breadth and depth rose.

Turning to this clone: As yet, its antigen is unknown.

The length of the CDR3 is 13 residues. V lost 0 bases and J 8 bases, leaving 7 bases between the germline ends. Looked up from germline, CDR1 is LGHNA and CDR2 is YSLEER. The clonotype was recovered from an adult in good health. The V call is TRBV4-3, the J call TRBJ1-4, with D perhaps TRBD1 (6 bases). The input for sequencing was peripheral blood, taken on day 0 of AZD1222 vaccination. CDR3 loop: CASSQDGTEKLFF. The CDR3 bases are TGCGCCAGCAGCCAAGACGGGACAGAAAAACTGTTTTTT.